This is a list of T cell receptor beta chains from one sample in a study of T-cell memory formation after mild COVID-19. TCRdb redid the calling of the 5' RACE reads with MiXCR, one entry per CDR3 protein. The data show more than 150,000 distinct CDR3 sequences, about a fifth seen once. Source material: PBMCs or a T cell subset sorted from them (not recorded which). These receptors all stem from an adult woman who had mild COVID-19 (a few samples of this study predate the infection). Cell type and time point are not known. The CDR3 runs from the conserved cysteine through the conserved F or W. D genes are given only for firm matches. The size of a clone is reported for some rows only, either as once, few or many, or as a class for expanded clones.

TGTGCCAGCAGCGCTGGGGACACTCCCTACGAGCAGTACTTC,CASSAGDTPYEQYF,TRBV9,TRBJ2-7,.,.,14
TGCGCCAGCAGCCAAGATTACGGACCTGGGGCCAACGTCCTGACTTTC,CASSQDYGPGANVLTF,TRBV4-3,TRBJ2-6,.,.,16
TGTGCCAGCAGTGAAGCCCCGGGACCGACCTACGAGCAGTACTTC,CASSEAPGPTYEQYF,TRBV2,TRBJ2-7,few,.,15
TGCAGCGCCCGGATAGCGGGAGAGGATGGAGGGGCCTACGAGCAGTACTTC,CSARIAGEDGGAYEQYF,TRBV29-1,TRBJ2-7,few,TRBD2,17
TGTGCCAGCAGTTACGATGGCGGGGGGACGAATCCGTACACAGATACGCAGTATTTT,CASSYDGGGTNPYTDTQYF,TRBV6-5,TRBJ2-3,.,TRBD2,19
TGCAGTGCTAGAGATATCAGGCCTATCCACTTAAGCTCCTACAATGAGCAGTTCTTC,CSARDIRPIHLSSYNEQFF,TRBV20-1,TRBJ2-1,.,.,19
TGTGCCAGCAGCCAGAGATACGAGCAGTACTTC,CASSQRYEQYF,TRBV12-3/TRBV12-4,TRBJ2-7,few,.,11
TGCGCCAGCAGCCAAGGTTACGGGGACTCGGGCTATGGCTACACCTTC,CASSQGYGDSGYGYTF,TRBV4-1,TRBJ1-2,.,.,16
TGTGCCAGCCTAGGCAGAGCTAACTATGGCTACACCTTC,CASLGRANYGYTF,TRBV2,TRBJ1-2,.,.,13
TGTGCCAGCAGTAAACAGGGGCTGTACGAGCAGTACTTC,CASSKQGLYEQYF,TRBV6-5,TRBJ2-7,.,TRBD1,13
TGTGCCAGCAGCGCGAGCCCGGGGAATGAGCAGTTCTTC,CASSASPGNEQFF,TRBV9,TRBJ2-1,few,.,13
TGTGCCAGCAGGCTGGGACAGGGCTTCTCCTACGAGCAGTACTTC,CASRLGQGFSYEQYF,TRBV6-5,TRBJ2-7,.,TRBD1,15
TGTGCCAGCAGGGGGACAGGGTGGGGCACTGAAGCTTTCTTT,CASRGTGWGTEAFF,TRBV2,TRBJ1-1,few,TRBD1,14
TGTGCCAGCAGCGCCCTAGGGCGGGAGAACACCGGGGAGCTGTTTTTT,CASSALGRENTGELFF,TRBV7-3,TRBJ2-2,.,.,16
TGTGCCAGCAGCTTAATCCCGGCAGGGGGTCATGGCTACACCTTC,CASSLIPAGGHGYTF,TRBV11-2,TRBJ1-2,.,TRBD1,15
TGTGCCAGCAGCTCAGTGACAGGGGATGAGAGTTGCTACACCTTC,CASSSVTGDESCYTF,TRBV5-6,TRBJ1-2,.,TRBD1,15
TGTGCCAGCACACCGCTGGGCTACAATGAGCAGTTCTTC,CASTPLGYNEQFF,TRBV27,TRBJ2-1,.,.,13
TGTGCCAGTAGTCCGCAGGGTTATCAGCCCCAGCATTTT,CASSPQGYQPQHF,TRBV19,TRBJ1-5,.,.,13
TGCAGTGCATCGAAACGGGACAGTTACTACGAGCAGTACTTC,CSASKRDSYYEQYF,TRBV20-1,TRBJ2-7,.,TRBD1,14
TGTGCCAGCAGCCAAGCCAAGTTCCGGGACAGGGCGGATACGCAGTATTTT,CASSQAKFRDRADTQYF,TRBV14,TRBJ2-3,few,TRBD1,17
TGTGCCAGCAGTTACTCCTGGCTTGTTCCCCCCAGGGATGGCTACACCTTC,CASSYSWLVPPRDGYTF,TRBV6-5,TRBJ1-2,few,.,17
TGTGCCAGCAGTCCAGCGGGGGGGTACTTCAGCTCCTACGAGCAGTACTTC,CASSPAGGYFSSYEQYF,TRBV12-3/TRBV12-4,TRBJ2-7,few,TRBD2,17
TGTGCCAGCAGCTTGGGCCACTTCGGCGGGGAGCTGTTTTTT,CASSLGHFGGELFF,TRBV5-5,TRBJ2-2,.,.,14
TGTGCCAGCAGTCCGGACACAAGGTATCAGCCCCAGCATTTT,CASSPDTRYQPQHF,TRBV6-5,TRBJ1-5,once,.,14
TGTGCCAGCAGCCCGGAATCGAAGGGAGTGAACACTGAAGCTTTCTTT,CASSPESKGVNTEAFF,TRBV3-1,TRBJ1-1,.,.,16
TGTGCCAGCCCTCCCTTTACACCCCTCCACTTT,CASPPFTPLHF,TRBV7-9,TRBJ1-6,.,.,11
TGTGCCAGCAGCTATAACCCGGGTACTGAAGCTTTCTTT,CASSYNPGTEAFF,TRBV12-3/TRBV12-4,TRBJ1-1,.,.,13
TGCGCCAGCAGCCAAGAAGGATCAGGGGCCTATGGCTACACCTTC,CASSQEGSGAYGYTF,TRBV4-1,TRBJ1-2,.,.,15
TGTGCCAGCAGCTTACCCCGGGGATATGGGCGTACCGGGGAGCTGTTTTTT,CASSLPRGYGRTGELFF,TRBV7-8,TRBJ2-2,few,.,17
TGTGCCAGCAGCTTAGATGAGCGACTAGGGGGTCAGCCCCAGCATTTT,CASSLDERLGGQPQHF,TRBV7-9,TRBJ1-5,.,.,16
TGTGCCAGCAGTTACTCGTCAGAGGGGTTCTATGGCTACACCTTC,CASSYSSEGFYGYTF,TRBV6-6,TRBJ1-2,.,.,15
TGTGCCAGCAGCTCCGGACAGTCGGGTCAGCCCCAGCATTTT,CASSSGQSGQPQHF,TRBV9,TRBJ1-5,few,.,14
TGCAGCGTGCGCACCGGGACAGGGCACAATGAGCAGTTCTTC,CSVRTGTGHNEQFF,TRBV29-1,TRBJ2-1,.,TRBD1,14
TGTGCCAGCAGTTTAAGGGGACAGTCCTACGAGCAGTACTTC,CASSLRGQSYEQYF,TRBV27,TRBJ2-7,few,TRBD1,14
TGCAGCGTTGAAACTTCACAGGGACCGATGGGAGATACGCAGTATTTT,CSVETSQGPMGDTQYF,TRBV29-1,TRBJ2-3,few,.,16
TGTGCCAGCAGCTTAGAGCCGGGACAGGTACACAATGAGCAGTTCTTC,CASSLEPGQVHNEQFF,TRBV7-6,TRBJ2-1,.,TRBD1,16
TGCGCCAGCAGCCAGGAGGGCCTAGGCCCCGGGGAGCTGTTTTTT,CASSQEGLGPGELFF,TRBV4-1,TRBJ2-2,many,.,15
TGTGCCAGCATGTCCCGGGACAGGAATGAGCAGTTCTTC,CASMSRDRNEQFF,TRBV21-1,TRBJ2-1,.,.,13
TGTGCCAGCAGTTACTCCAGGGACAGCACAGATACGCAGTATTTT,CASSYSRDSTDTQYF,TRBV6-5,TRBJ2-3,.,.,15
TGTGCCAGCAGCTTTCAACAGGTCGGGCACATTCAGTACTTC,CASSFQQVGHIQYF,TRBV5-5,TRBJ2-4,.,.,14
TGCGCCAGCAGCCCGGGGACCGGGGATGGCTACACCTTC,CASSPGTGDGYTF,TRBV5-1,TRBJ1-2,few,.,13
TGTGCCAGCAGACTCATTTCGGGCAGGGGGGACTATGGCTACACCTTC,CASRLISGRGDYGYTF,TRBV7-8,TRBJ1-2,.,TRBD1,16
TGTGCCAGCAGCCCCCGGGAGGGCGACCACGAGCAGTACTTC,CASSPREGDHEQYF,TRBV27,TRBJ2-7,.,TRBD2,14
TGTGCCACCAGTGATTTGCACAGGGGGGCAAAAAGAATGAACTATGGCTACACCTTC,CATSDLHRGAKRMNYGYTF,TRBV24-1,TRBJ1-2,.,TRBD1,19
TGCAGTGCCGGAACATGGGGGGTAGTTGGCTATGGCTACACCTTC,CSAGTWGVVGYGYTF,TRBV20-1,TRBJ1-2,.,.,15
TGTGCCAGCAGCCCCAGACAGGGGTCCTACGAGCAGTACTTC,CASSPRQGSYEQYF,TRBV11-2,TRBJ2-7,few,TRBD1,14
TGCGCCAGCAGCCAGGAGACTAGCGGGAGATCCGAGCAGTACTTC,CASSQETSGRSEQYF,TRBV4-3,TRBJ2-7,.,TRBD2,15
TGTGCCAGCAGCCCCCACCTGGTTCTGGGGAATGAGCAGTTCTTC,CASSPHLVLGNEQFF,TRBV7-3,TRBJ2-1,.,.,15
TGTGCCAGCAGTGAACCATCAGATGGGCTGGGTGCTTTCTTT,CASSEPSDGLGAFF,TRBV25-1,TRBJ1-1,.,.,14
TGTGCCAGCAGCTTAGTAGCTAGCGGGGTTAATGAGCAGTTCTTC,CASSLVASGVNEQFF,TRBV7-2,TRBJ2-1,.,TRBD2,15
TGTGCCAGCATTCCCCTAGGTCCCCAGCAGTACTTC,CASIPLGPQQYF,TRBV7-9,TRBJ2-7,few,.,12
TGTGCCTGGAGTGTACCCCCCCCGTACGCAGGGGTAAACTACGAGCAGTACTTC,CAWSVPPPYAGVNYEQYF,TRBV30,TRBJ2-7,few,.,18
TGTGCCAGCAGCTTACTGGCGGGGGGGCCTAGGTCGGAGCAGTTCTTC,CASSLLAGGPRSEQFF,TRBV7-3,TRBJ2-1,.,TRBD2,16
TGTGCCAGCAGCCCCTTGACTAGCGGGGAGACGTGGGACACCGGGGAGCTGTTTTTT,CASSPLTSGETWDTGELFF,TRBV7-6,TRBJ2-2,.,TRBD2,19
TGTGCCAGCAGCTTAGTGGGCGGGAGGACCCACGAGCAGTACTTC,CASSLVGGRTHEQYF,TRBV7-2,TRBJ2-7,.,TRBD2,15
TGTGCCAGCAGTTTCTCCGACCTAGCGGTCTCGGATGAGCAGTTCTTC,CASSFSDLAVSDEQFF,TRBV27,TRBJ2-1,few,TRBD2,16